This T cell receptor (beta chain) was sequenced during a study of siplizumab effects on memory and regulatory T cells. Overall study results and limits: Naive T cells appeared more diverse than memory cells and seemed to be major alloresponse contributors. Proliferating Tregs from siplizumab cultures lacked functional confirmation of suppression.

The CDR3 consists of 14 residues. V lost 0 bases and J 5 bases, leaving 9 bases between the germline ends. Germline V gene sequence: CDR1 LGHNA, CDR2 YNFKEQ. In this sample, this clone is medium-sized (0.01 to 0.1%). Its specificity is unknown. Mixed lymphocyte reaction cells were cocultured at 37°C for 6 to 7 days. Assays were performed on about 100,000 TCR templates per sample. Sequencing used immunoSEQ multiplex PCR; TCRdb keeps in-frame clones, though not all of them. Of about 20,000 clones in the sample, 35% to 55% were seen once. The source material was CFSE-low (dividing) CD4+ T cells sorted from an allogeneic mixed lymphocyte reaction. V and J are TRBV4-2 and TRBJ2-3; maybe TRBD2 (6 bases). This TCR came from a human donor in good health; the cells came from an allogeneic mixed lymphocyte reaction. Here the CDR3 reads CASSQEVGGDTQYF. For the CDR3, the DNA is TGTGCCAGCAGCCAAGAGGTCGGGGGAGATACGCAGTATTTT.